This T cell receptor beta chain emerged from a study of cytomegalovirus exposure and HLA in healthy donors. Overall study: Early release data held around 80 million unique TCRs from HLA-typed donors. Study observations and caveats: Listed as cytomegalovirus-associated were over 150 TCR beta chains. Apparent HLA restriction characterized most CMV-associated TCR beta chains in a later analysis. High sensitivity and specificity were reportedly achieved when the classifier diagnosed cytomegalovirus status.

PCR involved 60 Vbeta and 13 Jbeta primers. Sequenced by immunoSEQ multiplex PCR; TCRdb stores in-frame clones only, minus some. The table includes more than 130,000 clones, 73% detected once. Germline lookup yields CDR1 MNHNS and CDR2 SASEGT. V was clipped by 5 bases and J by 3 bases; unmatched bases: 3. This CDR3 is 13 amino acids long. Comment on this clone: What it binds is unknown.

The origin of this receptor is a human donor in good health. The chain recombines TRBV6-1 with TRBJ2-7, with 8 bases fitting TRBD2. Specimen: PBMCs. The CDR3 bases are TGTGCCAGCAGTACGGGACTAGGCTACGAGCAGTACTTC. Protein: CASSTGLGYEQYF.